A selection of T cell receptor beta chains follows, all from one sample in a study of T cells in Graves' hyperthyroidism and ophthalmopathy. Via MiXCR, TCRdb re-called the multiplex PCR reads, giving one row per CDR3 protein. The sample carries 350,000 to 400,000 distinct CDR3 sequences, about a fifth recorded once. The sequencing sample was made of blood. These receptors originate from a man aged 18 to 29 with Graves' ophthalmopathy. Each CDR3 is given with its conserved first and last residue. D genes are given only for firm matches. Size values are once, few and many counts, or a class for expanded clones, and some rows have none.

j_call	clone_size	d_call	v_call	cdr3_aa	cdr3_nt
TRBJ2-1	NA	NA	TRBV5-1	CASSLLPSNSYNEQFF	TGCGCCAGCAGCTTGCTCCCTAGCAACTCCTACAATGAGCAGTTCTTC
TRBJ1-4	few	NA	TRBV13	CASSPTGRRNEKLFF	TGTGCCAGCAGTCCCACGGGACGGCGTAATGAAAAACTGTTTTTT
TRBJ1-1	many	NA	TRBV20-1	CSASLQQTTEAFF	TGCAGTGCTAGCTTACAGCAGACCACTGAAGCTTTCTTT
TRBJ1-1	NA	NA	TRBV19	CASSIAAGTNTEAFF	TGTGCCAGTAGTATAGCGGCAGGTACGAACACTGAAGCTTTCTTT
TRBJ2-7	NA	NA	TRBV7-2	CASSLAPGSTYEQYF	TGTGCCAGCAGCTTGGCCCCAGGGTCCACCTACGAGCAGTACTTC
TRBJ2-1	NA	TRBD2	TRBV7-3	CASSLKVTSGGRGEQFF	TGTGCCAGCAGCTTAAAGGTGACTAGCGGGGGGCGGGGTGAGCAGTTCTTC
TRBJ2-1	once	NA	TRBV12-3/TRBV12-4	CASRSRRGPYNEQFF	TGTGCCAGCAGGTCCCGGCGGGGCCCCTACAATGAGCAGTTCTTC
TRBJ1-5	NA	NA	TRBV7-4	CASSLVPWGRANQPQHF	TGTGCCAGCAGCTTAGTTCCATGGGGCAGGGCCAATCAGCCCCAGCATTTT
TRBJ1-5	once	NA	TRBV6-2/TRBV6-3	CASSSTSNQPQHF	TGTGCCAGCAGTTCGACCAGCAATCAGCCCCAGCATTTT
TRBJ2-1	few	TRBD2	TRBV5-1	CASRLAGGLDEQFF	TGCGCCAGCAGACTAGCGGGGGGGCTAGATGAGCAGTTCTTC
TRBJ2-2	few	TRBD1	TRBV27	CASNPGQGGTGELFF	TGTGCCAGCAACCCGGGACAGGGAGGCACCGGGGAGCTGTTTTTT
TRBJ2-7	many	NA	TRBV20-1	CSAPDIRGSSYEQYF	TGCAGTGCTCCCGATATCCGGGGATCCTCCTACGAGCAGTACTTC
TRBJ2-4	NA	NA	TRBV2	CASRADGNIQYF	TGTGCCAGCAGAGCCGACGGGAACATTCAGTACTTC
TRBJ1-1	many	NA	TRBV18	CASSDGLGTEAFF	TGTGCCAGCTCAGATGGATTGGGCACTGAAGCTTTCTTT
TRBJ2-3	few	NA	TRBV6-1	CASKSSWATDTQYF	TGTGCCAGCAAAAGTAGCTGGGCAACAGATACGCAGTATTTT
TRBJ2-1	few	TRBD2	TRBV29-1	CSVEALPSGGGNEQFF	TGCAGCGTTGAAGCCCTCCCGTCGGGGGGGGGAAATGAGCAGTTCTTC
TRBJ2-2	NA	NA	TRBV9	CASSVGTRNTGELFF	TGTGCCAGCAGCGTTGGGACGAGAAACACCGGGGAGCTGTTTTTT